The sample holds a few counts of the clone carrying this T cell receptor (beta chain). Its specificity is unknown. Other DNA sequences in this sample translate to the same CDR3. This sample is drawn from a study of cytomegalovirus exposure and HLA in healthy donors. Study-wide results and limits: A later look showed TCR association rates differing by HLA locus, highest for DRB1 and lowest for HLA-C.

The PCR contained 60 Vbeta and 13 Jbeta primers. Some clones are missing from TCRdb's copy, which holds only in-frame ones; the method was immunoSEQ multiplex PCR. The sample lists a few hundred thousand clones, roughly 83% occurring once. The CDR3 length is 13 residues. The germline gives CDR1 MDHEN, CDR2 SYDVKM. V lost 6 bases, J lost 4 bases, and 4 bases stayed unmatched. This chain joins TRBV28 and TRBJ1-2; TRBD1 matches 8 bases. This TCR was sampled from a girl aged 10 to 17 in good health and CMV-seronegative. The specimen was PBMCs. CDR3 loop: CASSLDRGYGYTF. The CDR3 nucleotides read TGTGCCAGCAGCCTAGACAGGGGCTATGGCTACACCTTC.